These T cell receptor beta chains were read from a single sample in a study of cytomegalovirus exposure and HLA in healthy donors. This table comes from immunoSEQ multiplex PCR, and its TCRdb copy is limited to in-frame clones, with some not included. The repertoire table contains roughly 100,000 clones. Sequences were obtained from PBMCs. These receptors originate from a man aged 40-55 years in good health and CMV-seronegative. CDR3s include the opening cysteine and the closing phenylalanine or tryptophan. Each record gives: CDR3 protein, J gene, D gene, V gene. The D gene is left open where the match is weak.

CDR3aa: CASSPGTRTDTQYF
j_gene: TRBJ2-3
d_gene: NA
v_gene: TRBV5-6

CDR3aa: CASSLGASYYEQYF
j_gene: TRBJ2-7
d_gene: NA
v_gene: TRBV7-2

CDR3aa: CASSQTGSATEAFF
j_gene: TRBJ1-1
d_gene: NA
v_gene: TRBV19

CDR3aa: CASSDPLDSHEQFF
j_gene: TRBJ2-1
d_gene: NA
v_gene: TRBV2

CDR3aa: CARERCGYTF
j_gene: TRBJ1-2
d_gene: NA
v_gene: TRBV6-6

CDR3aa: CASSLRQGGGETQYF
j_gene: TRBJ2-5
d_gene: NA
v_gene: TRBV5-1

CDR3aa: CASSYAQSSTYEQYF
j_gene: TRBJ2-7
d_gene: NA
v_gene: TRBV7-2

CDR3aa: CAISDPDLAGSTGELFF
j_gene: TRBJ2-2
d_gene: TRBD2
v_gene: TRBV10-3

CDR3aa: CASSLRRPTANEQFF
j_gene: TRBJ2-1
d_gene: NA
v_gene: TRBV28

CDR3aa: CASSLDRGLGYTF
j_gene: TRBJ1-2
d_gene: TRBD1
v_gene: TRBV7-2

CDR3aa: CASGTTRRDTQYF
j_gene: TRBJ2-3
d_gene: TRBD2
v_gene: TRBV27

CDR3aa: CASSQVADSSLTHF
j_gene: TRBJ1-3
d_gene: NA
v_gene: TRBV4-1

CDR3aa: CASRMTSGRAPDTQYF
j_gene: TRBJ2-3
d_gene: TRBD2
v_gene: TRBV27

CDR3aa: CASSLSQGAGTEAFF
j_gene: TRBJ1-1
d_gene: TRBD1
v_gene: TRBV27

CDR3aa: CASSRTNTEAFF
j_gene: TRBJ1-1
d_gene: NA
v_gene: TRBV6-5

CDR3aa: CASRERQIKNIQYF
j_gene: TRBJ2-4
d_gene: NA
v_gene: TRBV27